Sequencing of this TCR beta chain was carried out in a study of cytomegalovirus exposure and HLA in healthy donors. PCR involved 60 Vbeta and 13 Jbeta primers. Profiled with immunoSEQ multiplex PCR; TCRdb holds only in-frame clones, not every one. The repertoire holds over 80,000 clones, 76% seen once, with about 2.9% in the top ten. Notes on the study in general: According to a later analysis, most TCR beta chains associated with CMV appeared HLA-restricted. When a later analysis compared HLA-associated TCR beta chains with equally common others, the HLA-associated chains turned out to be more clonally expanded and to have lower generation probabilities. As immune exposure information, only CMV serostatus was available.

The germline V gene has CDR1 SGHDN and CDR2 FVKESK. Trimming at V came to 5 bases and at J to 1 base, leaving 12 bases not matched to a gene. The CDR3 is made up of 18 amino acids. For this clone: Its cognate antigen is unknown.

This sequence joins TRBV14 and TRBJ2-2; TRBD2 aligns across 8 bases. The TCR sequence derives from a man in his forties or fifties in good health and CMV-seronegative. Material: PBMCs. CDR3 DNA: TGTGCCAGCAGCACCCCGGGACTAGTAGAACAGAACACCGGGGAGCTGTTTTTT. This encodes CASSTPGLVEQNTGELFF.